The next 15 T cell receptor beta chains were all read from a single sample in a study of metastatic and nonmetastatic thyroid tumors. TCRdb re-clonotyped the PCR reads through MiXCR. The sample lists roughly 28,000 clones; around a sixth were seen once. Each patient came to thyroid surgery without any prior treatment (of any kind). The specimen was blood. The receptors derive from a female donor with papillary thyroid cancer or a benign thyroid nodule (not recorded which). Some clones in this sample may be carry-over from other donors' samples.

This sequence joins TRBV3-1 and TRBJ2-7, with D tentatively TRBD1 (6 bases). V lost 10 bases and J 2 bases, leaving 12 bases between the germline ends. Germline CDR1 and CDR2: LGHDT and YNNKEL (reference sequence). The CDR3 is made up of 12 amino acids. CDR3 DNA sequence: TGTGCCACTGGACAGATCCCCTACGAGCAGTACTTC. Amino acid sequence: CATGQIPYEQYF.

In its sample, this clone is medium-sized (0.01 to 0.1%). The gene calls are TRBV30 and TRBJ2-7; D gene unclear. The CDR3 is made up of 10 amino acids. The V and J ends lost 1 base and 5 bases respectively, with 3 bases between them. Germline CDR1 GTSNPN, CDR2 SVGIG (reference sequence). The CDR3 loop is CAWSGDEQYF. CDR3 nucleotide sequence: TGTGCCTGGAGTGGAGACGAGCAGTACTTC.

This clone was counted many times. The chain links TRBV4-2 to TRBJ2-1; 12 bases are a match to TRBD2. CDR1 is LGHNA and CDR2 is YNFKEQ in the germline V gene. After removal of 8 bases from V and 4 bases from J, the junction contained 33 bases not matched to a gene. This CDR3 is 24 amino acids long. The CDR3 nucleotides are TGTGCCAGCGCCCTTTACCCATCAAGGACGACTAGCGGGAGATCATATCGATCATACAATGAGCAGTTCTTC. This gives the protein CASALYPSRTTSGRSYRSYNEQFF.

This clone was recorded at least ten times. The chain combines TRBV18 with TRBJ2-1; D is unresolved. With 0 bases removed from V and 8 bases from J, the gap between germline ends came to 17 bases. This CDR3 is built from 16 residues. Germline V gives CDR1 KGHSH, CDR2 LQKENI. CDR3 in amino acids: CASSPPVTQLAHEQFF. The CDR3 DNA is TGTGCCAGCTCACCACCTGTCACACAACTGGCCCATGAGCAGTTCTTC.

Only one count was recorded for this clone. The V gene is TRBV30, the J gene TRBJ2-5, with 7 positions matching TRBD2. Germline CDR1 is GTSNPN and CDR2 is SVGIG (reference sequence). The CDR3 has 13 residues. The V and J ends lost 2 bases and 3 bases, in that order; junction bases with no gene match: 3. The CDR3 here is CAWSKGGEETQYF. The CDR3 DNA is TGTGCCTGGAGTAAGGGAGGGGAAGAGACCCAGTACTTC.

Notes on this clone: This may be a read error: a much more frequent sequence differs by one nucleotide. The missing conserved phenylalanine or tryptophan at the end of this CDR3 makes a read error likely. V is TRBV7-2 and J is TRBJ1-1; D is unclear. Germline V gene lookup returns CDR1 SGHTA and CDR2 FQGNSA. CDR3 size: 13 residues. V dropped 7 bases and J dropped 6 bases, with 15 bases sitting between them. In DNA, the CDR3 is TGTGCCAGCATCCTGTATGGGCTGGCTGAAGCTTTCCTT. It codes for CASILYGLAEAFL.

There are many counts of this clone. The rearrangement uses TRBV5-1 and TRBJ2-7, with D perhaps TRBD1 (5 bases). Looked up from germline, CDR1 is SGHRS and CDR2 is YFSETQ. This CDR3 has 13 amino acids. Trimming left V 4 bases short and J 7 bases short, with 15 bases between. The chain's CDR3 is CASSLKGLIEQYF. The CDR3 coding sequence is TGCGCCAGCAGCCTAAAGGGGCTTATAGAGCAGTACTTC. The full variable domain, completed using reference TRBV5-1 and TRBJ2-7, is KAGVTQTPRYLIKTRGQQVTLSCSPISGHRSVSWYQQTPGQGLQFLFEYFSETQRNKGNFPGRFSGRQFSNSRSEMNVSTLELGDSALYLCASSLKGLIEQYFGPGTRLTVT.

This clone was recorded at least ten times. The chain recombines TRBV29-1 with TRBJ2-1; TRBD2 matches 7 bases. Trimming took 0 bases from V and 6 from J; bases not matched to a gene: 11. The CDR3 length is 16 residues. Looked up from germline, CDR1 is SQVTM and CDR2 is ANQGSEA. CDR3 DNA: TGCAGCGTTGAAGATCTTCGCGGGAGAAACGGCAATGAGCAGTTCTTC. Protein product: CSVEDLRGRNGNEQFF.

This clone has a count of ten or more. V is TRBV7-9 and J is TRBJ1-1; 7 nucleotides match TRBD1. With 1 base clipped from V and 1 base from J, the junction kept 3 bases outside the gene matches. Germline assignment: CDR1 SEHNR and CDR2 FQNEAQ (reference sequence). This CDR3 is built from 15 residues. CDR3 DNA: TGTGCCAGCAGCTTAGGGGACAGAACGAACACTGAAGCTTTCTTT. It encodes CASSLGDRTNTEAFF.

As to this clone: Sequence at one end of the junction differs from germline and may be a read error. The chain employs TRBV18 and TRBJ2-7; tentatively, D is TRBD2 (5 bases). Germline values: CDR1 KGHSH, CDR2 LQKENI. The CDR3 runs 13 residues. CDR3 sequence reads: CSSSSRGNYEQYF. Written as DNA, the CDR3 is TGTTCCAGCTCATCTCGAGGGAACTACGAGCAGTACTTC.

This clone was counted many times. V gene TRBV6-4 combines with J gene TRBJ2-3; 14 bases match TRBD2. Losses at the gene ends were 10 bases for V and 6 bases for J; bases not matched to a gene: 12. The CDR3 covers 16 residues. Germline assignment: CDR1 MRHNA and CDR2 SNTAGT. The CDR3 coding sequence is TGTGCCAACTCGCCGACTAGCGGGAGGGCCGGGGATACGCAGTATTTT. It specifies CANSPTSGRAGDTQYF.

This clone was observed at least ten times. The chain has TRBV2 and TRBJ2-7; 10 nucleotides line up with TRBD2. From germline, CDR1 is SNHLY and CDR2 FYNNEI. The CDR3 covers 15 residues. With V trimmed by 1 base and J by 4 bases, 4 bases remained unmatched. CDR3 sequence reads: CASSEGPSGSYEQYF. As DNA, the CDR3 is TGTGCCAGCAGTGAAGGGCCTAGCGGGAGTTACGAGCAGTACTTC.

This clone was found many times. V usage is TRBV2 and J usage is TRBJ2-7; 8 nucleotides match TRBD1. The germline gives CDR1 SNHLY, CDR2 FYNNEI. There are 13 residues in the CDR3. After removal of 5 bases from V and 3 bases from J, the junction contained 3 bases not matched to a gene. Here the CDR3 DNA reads TGTGCCAGCAGTTTGGACAGGGACTACGAGCAGTACTTC. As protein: CASSLDRDYEQYF.

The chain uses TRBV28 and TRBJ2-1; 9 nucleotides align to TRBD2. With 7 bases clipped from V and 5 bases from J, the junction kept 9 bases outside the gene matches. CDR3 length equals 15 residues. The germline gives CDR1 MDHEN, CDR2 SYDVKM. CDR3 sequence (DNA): TGTGCCAGCACCGCCGCGGGGGGGCCGAACAATGAGCAGTTCTTC. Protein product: CASTAAGGPNNEQFF. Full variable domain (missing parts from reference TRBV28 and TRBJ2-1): DVKVTQSSRYLVKRTGEKVFLECVQDMDHENMFWYRQDPGLGLRLIYFSYDVKMKEKGDIPEGYSVSREKKERFSLILESASTNQTSMYLCASTAAGGPNNEQFFGPGTRLTVL.

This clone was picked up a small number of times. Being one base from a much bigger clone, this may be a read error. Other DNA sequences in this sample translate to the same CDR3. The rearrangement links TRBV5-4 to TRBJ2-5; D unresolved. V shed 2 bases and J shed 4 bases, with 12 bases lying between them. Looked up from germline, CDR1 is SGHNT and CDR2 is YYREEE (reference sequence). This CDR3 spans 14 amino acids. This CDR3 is CASSFESPAETQYF. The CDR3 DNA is TGTGCCAGCAGCTTTGAGAGTCCCGCAGAGACCCAGTACTTC.